The 28 T cell receptor beta chains presented below share a single source sample, sequenced in a study of blood T cells in healthy people across ages. Primers used in a second PCR of about 7 to 11 cycles were a sample-barcoded 5' primer and a J-beta primer mix. Using its own MiXCR run on the 5' RACE reads, TCRdb lists one record per CDR3 protein. Of over 1,500,000 distinct CDR3 sequences in the sample, about 39% are singletons; the top ten hold approximately 22%. Sequencing was performed on blood. The receptors originated from a human donor in good health.

The gene calls are TRBV11-1 and TRBJ1-1, with 7 bases matching TRBD1. V was clipped by 0 bases and J by 5 bases; unmatched bases: 6. Germline values: CDR1 SGHAT, CDR2 FQDESV (reference sequence). The CDR3 is made up of 15 amino acids. The CDR3 protein is CASSLARTGWTEAFF. DNA of the CDR3: TGTGCCAGCAGCTTAGCCCGGACAGGTTGGACTGAAGCTTTCTTT.

The chain employs TRBV5-5 and TRBJ2-5; perhaps TRBD2 as D (5 bases). CDR1 is SGHKS and CDR2 is YYEKEE in the germline V gene (reference sequence). Trimming took off 4 bases at V and 11 bases at J, with 18 bases between the two ends. The CDR3 runs to 13 residues. CDR3 sequence: CASSKEALGRQYF. The CDR3 DNA is TGTGCCAGCAGCAAGGAAGCACTAGGACGGCAGTACTTC.

The chain carries TRBV12-3 or TRBV12-4 and TRBJ1-5; no clear D. Trimming stripped 7 bases from V and 1 base from J, with 11 bases between. The CDR3 contains 14 residues. The DNA of the CDR3 is TGTGCCAGCAACCAAGGTTTGAGCAATCAGCCCCAGCATTTT. Encoded protein: CASNQGLSNQPQHF.

The CDR3 spells CASSYPRQSYNEQFF. For the CDR3, the DNA is TGTGCCAGCAGTTACCCCCGACAGTCATACAATGAGCAGTTCTTC. This chain connects TRBV6-2 or TRBV6-3 to TRBJ2-1, with TRBD1 as a possible D gene (5 bases). Trimming removed 2 bases at V and 4 bases at J, with 12 bases between. The CDR3 runs 15 residues. The germline CDR1 and CDR2 sequences are MNHEY and SVGEGT.

The chain uses TRBV21-1 and TRBJ1-3; TRBD1 is the table's D call and was not checked against the DNA. TRBV21-1 is reported as a pseudogene. There are 16 residues in the CDR3. The CDR3, as DNA: TGTGCTTATCGATTTGGGACAGGGCGATCTGGAAACACCATATATTTT. Its translation is CAYRFGTGRSGNTIYF.

The rearrangement links TRBV7-3 to TRBJ2-5; 12 positions match TRBD2. Per germline, CDR1 SGHTA and CDR2 FQGTGA. V lost 5 bases and J lost 4; bases outside the gene matches: 11. The CDR3 is 17 residues long. CDR3 region: CASSVSPSGGAGETQYF. The DNA for the CDR3 is TGTGCCAGCAGCGTCTCCCCTAGCGGGGGGGCGGGAGAGACCCAGTACTTC.

The V call is TRBV6-5, the J call TRBJ1-1; D perhaps matches TRBD1 (6 bases). The CDR3 totals 15 residues. Germline V CDR1 and CDR2: MNHEY, SVGAGI. Trimming stripped 7 bases from V and 0 bases from J, with 15 bases between. CDR3 region: CASKTPGALNTEAFF. The CDR3 nucleotides read TGTGCCAGCAAGACGCCAGGGGCTTTGAACACTGAAGCTTTCTTT.

V usage is TRBV20-1 and J usage is TRBJ2-3; perhaps TRBD1 as D (5 bases). The CDR3 covers 13 residues. Germline CDR1 reads DFQATT; CDR2 reads SNEGSKA (reference sequence). The CDR3 DNA follows: TGCAGCTCAAGGGGTGGGATGACAGATACGCAGTATTTT. The encoded protein is CSSRGGMTDTQYF.

This clonotype was picked up a small number of times. V usage is TRBV2 and J usage is TRBJ2-1; D is ambiguous. V lost 3 bases, J lost 12 bases, and 9 bases lay in between. This CDR3 comprises 11 residues. CDR1 and CDR2 from the germline V gene are SNHLY and FYNNEI. The CDR3 here is CASSDTDPQFF. The CDR3 region has the DNA TGTGCCAGCAGTGACACGGATCCGCAGTTCTTC.

The rearrangement joins TRBV6-2 or TRBV6-3 to TRBJ2-1; D is perhaps TRBD1 or TRBD2 (5 bases each). The V gene lost 5 bases and the J gene lost 0 bases, with 11 bases spanning the gap. This CDR3 spans 15 amino acids. The V gene's germline CDR1 is MNHEY and CDR2 SVGEGT. The CDR3 is CASSLLGDSYNEQFF. Here the CDR3 DNA reads TGTGCCAGCAGTCTCCTGGGGGACTCCTACAATGAGCAGTTCTTC.

This clonotype has more than one count but fewer than ten. The chain has TRBV6-2 or TRBV6-3 and TRBJ1-5; maybe TRBD1 (6 bases). CDR1 and CDR2 from the germline V gene are MNHEY and SVGEGT. Trimming cost V 5 bases and J 3 bases, with 11 bases left between them. The CDR3 loop spans 14 amino acids. CDR3 DNA sequence: TGTGCCAGCAGTGCGACAGGAATCAATCAGCCCCAGCATTTT. This codes for CASSATGINQPQHF.

The chain combines TRBV12-3 or TRBV12-4 with TRBJ2-7; perhaps TRBD1 as D (5 bases). V shed 5 bases and J shed 2 bases, with 10 bases lying between them. CDR3 length: 13 residues. The CDR3 coding sequence is TGTGCCAGCAGTCGAGCAGGGCCCTACGAGCAGTACTTC. Protein: CASSRAGPYEQYF.

The V call is TRBV5-1, the J call TRBJ1-2; D remains ambiguous. The CDR3 sequence is 15 residues long. Germline V CDR1 and CDR2: SGHRS, YFSETQ. Between the trimmed V and J ends, which lost 1 base and 0 bases, there was a span of 10 bases. In nucleotides, the CDR3 is TGCGCCAGCAGCTTGAAACGCAGTGCTAACTATGGCTACACCTTC. Translation: CASSLKRSANYGYTF. The variable domain in full, completed from reference TRBV5-1 and TRBJ1-2, reads KAGVTQTPRYLIKTRGQQVTLSCSPISGHRSVSWYQQTPGQGLQFLFEYFSETQRNKGNFPGRFSGRQFSNSRSEMNVSTLELGDSALYLCASSLKRSANYGYTFGSGTRLTVV.

A word on this clonotype: Lacking the conserved final phenylalanine or tryptophan, this CDR3 likely reflects a read error. The chain is built from TRBV27 and TRBJ1-2; 9 nucleotides agree with TRBD1. V shed 4 bases, J shed 4 bases, and the junction held 7 bases outside the gene matches. The CDR3 is 15 amino acids. Germline CDR1 MNHEY, CDR2 SMNVEV (reference sequence). The chain's CDR3 is CASSSTGGVPYGYTY. The CDR3 nucleotides are TGTGCCAGCAGTTCCACAGGGGGCGTGCCCTATGGCTACACCTAC.

This clonotype has a handful of counts. This rearrangement joins TRBV7-2 to TRBJ2-4; 8 bases align to TRBD2. The V segment lost 4 bases and the J segment 7 bases; nucleotides outside the gene matches: 6. Germline assignment: CDR1 SGHTA and CDR2 FQGNSA. This CDR3 comprises 14 residues. Here the CDR3 reads CASSSFGLANIQYF. Here the CDR3 DNA reads TGTGCCAGCAGCTCCTTCGGACTAGCTAACATTCAGTACTTC.

This chain links TRBV20-1 with TRBJ2-2, with D perhaps TRBD2 (6 bases). Germline V gene lookup returns CDR1 DFQATT and CDR2 SNEGSKA (reference sequence). The CDR3 has 15 amino acids. Trimming removed 0 bases at V and 4 bases at J, with 12 bases between. The CDR3 reads CSARDPGSLTGELFF. In DNA form, the CDR3 reads TGCAGTGCTAGAGACCCCGGGAGTCTCACCGGGGAGCTGTTTTTT.

The V and J genes are TRBV10-3 and TRBJ2-7; D is possibly TRBD2 (6 bases). The CDR3 contains 12 residues. The germline V and J ends were trimmed by 7 bases and 3 bases, with 10 bases remaining between them. Germline V gene lookup returns CDR1 ENHRY and CDR2 SYGVKD. Written as DNA, the CDR3 is TGTGCCATCAAAACGGAGGGCTACGAGCAGTACTTC. It encodes CAIKTEGYEQYF.

V gene TRBV12-3 or TRBV12-4 combines with J gene TRBJ2-3; D unresolved. The CDR3 totals 13 residues. Between the trimmed V and J ends, which lost 6 bases and 0 bases, there was a span of 7 bases. CDR3 sequence reads: CASSTASTDTQYF. The CDR3 DNA sequence: TGTGCCAGCAGCACTGCTAGCACAGATACGCAGTATTTT.

This chain uses TRBV5-1 with TRBJ2-7; TRBD1 matches 9 bases. The germline gives CDR1 SGHRS, CDR2 YFSETQ. The V and J ends lost 4 bases and 4 bases, in that order; junction bases with no gene match: 12. The CDR3 totals 16 residues. CDR3 region: CASSPVFGQGRYEQYF. DNA of the CDR3: TGCGCCAGCAGCCCAGTTTTCGGACAGGGGAGATACGAGCAGTACTTC.

The table lists this clonotype with a count of one. The chain employs TRBV11-1 and TRBJ2-3, with 10 nucleotides matching TRBD2. V gave up 1 base and J gave up 6 bases; unmatched junction bases: 4. Looked up from germline, CDR1 is SGHAT and CDR2 is FQDESV (reference sequence). The CDR3 runs 15 residues. CDR3 nucleotides: TGTGCCAGCAGCTTAGGGACTAGCGGTTACGATACGCAGTATTTT. Translation gives CASSLGTSGYDTQYF. Using reference TRBV11-1 and TRBJ2-3 for the parts outside the CDR3, the full variable domain is EAEVAQSPRYKITEKSQAVAFWCDPISGHATLYWYRQILGQGPELLVQFQDESVVDDSQLPKDRFSAERLKGVDSTLKIQPAELGDSAMYLCASSLGTSGYDTQYFGPGTRLTVL.

The chain recombines TRBV5-1 with TRBJ2-1; the D gene is possibly TRBD2 (6 bases). This CDR3 has 15 amino acids. The V and J ends lost 0 bases and 2 bases respectively, with 9 bases between them. Looked up from germline, CDR1 is SGHRS and CDR2 is YFSETQ. CDR3 sequence (DNA): TGCGCCAGCAGCTTGGCGGGGGTGCCCTACAATGAGCAGTTCTTC. Translated, it gives CASSLAGVPYNEQFF.

As regards this clonotype: At one boundary the junction diverges from the germline segment, which might be a read error. The rearrangement links TRBV3-1 to TRBJ2-1; 9 positions agree with TRBD2. Germline CDR1 and CDR2: LGHDT and YNNKEL (reference sequence). The CDR3 runs 16 residues. CDR3 sequence reads: CASSRLAGETHNGQFF. Here the CDR3 DNA reads TGTGCCAGCAGTCGTTTAGCGGGGGAGACCCACAATGGGCAGTTCTTC.

This clonotype showed up just a few times. This chain uses TRBV7-2 with TRBJ2-5; 9 bases align to TRBD1. The CDR3 is made up of 15 amino acids. J was trimmed by 5 bases and V by 5 bases; bases with no gene match: 9. CDR1 is SGHTA and CDR2 is FQGNSA in the germline V gene. The CDR3 region is CASSQTGGTGETQYF. In DNA form, the CDR3 reads TGTGCCAGCAGCCAAACAGGGGGCACGGGGGAGACCCAGTACTTC. The full variable domain, with the rest looked up from reference TRBV7-2 and TRBJ2-5, is GAGVSQSPSNKVTEKGKDVELRCDPISGHTALYWYRQSLGQGLEFLIYFQGNSAPDKSGLPSDRFSAERTGGSVSTLTIQRTQQEDSAVYLCASSQTGGTGETQYFGPGTRLLVL.

As for this clonotype: The junction and the germline gene differ at one end; a read error may be behind it. The chain employs TRBV7-6 and TRBJ2-5; TRBD1 matches 8 bases. The CDR3 is 13 amino acids. Germline loops: CDR1 SGHVS, CDR2 FNYEAQ. The CDR3 spells CACSADREETQYF. In nucleotides, the CDR3 is TGTGCCTGCAGCGCGGACAGGGAGGAGACCCAGTACTTC.

The J gene is TRBJ2-5, the V gene TRBV2; the D is unclear. The CDR3 runs to 13 residues. Germline CDR1 SNHLY, CDR2 FYNNEI. The V gene lost 7 bases and the J gene lost 0 bases, with 9 bases spanning the gap. Here the CDR3 DNA reads TGTGCCAGCAAAGGTCCCAACCAAGAGACCCAGTACTTC. Amino acids: CASKGPNQETQYF.

A few counts support this clonotype. This chain uses TRBV19 with TRBJ2-5; possibly TRBD2 for D (5 bases). Trimming stripped 1 base from V and 4 bases from J, with 13 bases between. Germline lookup yields CDR1 LNHDA and CDR2 SQIVND (reference sequence). The CDR3 contains 15 residues. The CDR3 region has the DNA TGTGCCAGTAGTATAGCAACGGGGATTGGAGAGACCCAGTACTTC. Translated, it gives CASSIATGIGETQYF.

The chain recombines TRBV2 with TRBJ1-1; D uncertain. The CDR3 consists of 13 residues. The ends were cut back, 4 bases at V and 0 bases at J, with 6 bases in the middle. Looked up from germline, CDR1 is SNHLY and CDR2 is FYNNEI. The CDR3 sequence: CASSANVNTEAFF. CDR3 DNA: TGTGCCAGCAGTGCGAACGTGAACACTGAAGCTTTCTTT.

The CDR3 loop is CSVTRGNTEAFF. In nucleotides, the CDR3 is TGCAGCGTCACAAGGGGGAACACTGAAGCTTTCTTT. This chain joins TRBV29-1 and TRBJ1-1; D is possibly TRBD1 (5 bases). V lost 6 bases, J lost 1 base, and 9 bases lay in between. The CDR3 has 12 amino acids. The germline CDR1 and CDR2 sequences are SQVTM and ANQGSEA.